This T cell receptor (beta chain) is drawn from a study of regulatory T cells in long-lasting Graves disease. Overall study: Patients newly diagnosed with Graves' had been on antithyroid drugs for under 3 months.

Regarding time point: newly diagnosed GD, antithyroid drugs for less than 3 months. PBMC-derived RNA was used for the TCR library. This clonotype was counted at least ten times. Arm-PCR of CDR3 regions and iRepertoire HTBI primers were the basis on which TCR beta libraries were built. TCRdb analysed the multiplex PCR reads with MiXCR anew, one entry per CDR3 protein. The sample consists of more than 400,000 distinct CDR3 sequences, about 17% of them appearing once. The data also belong to a second study, concerning T cells in Graves' hyperthyroidism and ophthalmopathy. As that study records: Orbital computed tomography, thyroid ultrasound, serum thyroxine and TRAb, and clinical symptoms together informed the diagnoses.

Sequences were derived from peripheral blood mononuclear cells (PBMCs), sampled at new diagnosis, from a patient treated with antithyroid drugs. The sequence was collected from a woman aged 30 to 39 with Graves disease.

The CDR3 region is CASSGGRRGFNEQFF. The CDR3 coding sequence is TGTGCCAGCAGCGGGGGCAGGCGAGGTTTCAATGAGCAGTTCTTC. The chain links TRBV7-9 to TRBJ2-1; D may be TRBD1 (6 bases). The CDR3 contains 15 residues. V shed 5 bases and J shed 6 bases, with 17 bases lying between them. Looked up from germline, CDR1 is SEHNR and CDR2 is FQNEAQ (reference sequence).